The 7 T cell receptor beta chains in this list originate from one sample, sequenced in a study of identical twins. TCRdb re-called the 5' RACE reads with MiXCR, one entry per CDR3 protein. The sample comprises about 700,000 distinct CDR3 sequences, around 6.1% of which are singletons, and 1.5% to 2% rests with the top ten. Sequencing was done on a sample of naive T cells sorted from blood. The receptors were gathered from a man younger than 35 in good health.

This clonotype turned up a few times. The V call is TRBV5-5, the J call TRBJ1-2; TRBD1 is a possible D gene (6 bases). The V end was cut by 4 bases, the J end by 6 bases, with 16 bases between. This CDR3 is 14 amino acids long. CDR1 and CDR2 (germline): SGHKS, YYEKEE (reference sequence). CDR3 sequence: CASSAPGQAHGYTF. The DNA of the CDR3 is TGTGCCAGCAGCGCCCCGGGACAAGCTCATGGCTACACCTTC.

This clonotype occurred many times. V and J are TRBV12-3 or TRBV12-4 and TRBJ2-5; D gene ambiguous. V was cut by 6 bases and J by 4 bases, with 6 bases left in between. This CDR3 is 11 amino acids long. CDR3 nucleotides: TGTGCCAGCAGAGGTGTAGAGACCCAGTACTTC. It is translated as CASRGVETQYF.

This clonotype occurred many times. The chain joins TRBV5-1 to TRBJ2-2; the D gene is possibly TRBD1 (6 bases). Germline CDR1 is SGHRS and CDR2 is YFSETQ. Trimming shortened V by 4 bases and J by 0 bases, and 13 bases separated the two germline ends. This CDR3 region has 16 residues. Here the CDR3 DNA reads TGCGCCAGCAGCCCAGAAGGACAGACGAACACCGGGGAGCTGTTTTTT. Its translation: CASSPEGQTNTGELFF.

This clonotype was detected only a few times. This rearrangement joins TRBV28 to TRBJ2-3, with D tentatively TRBD1 or TRBD2 (5 bases each). V was trimmed by 5 bases and J by 2 bases, leaving 17 bases between them. From germline, CDR1 is MDHEN and CDR2 SYDVKM. The CDR3 consists of 16 residues. CDR3 protein: CASSLTWDRYTDTQYF. The CDR3 DNA sequence: TGTGCCAGCAGTCTTACCTGGGACCGATACACAGATACGCAGTATTTT.

The chain recombines TRBV3-1 with TRBJ2-1, with 7 bases fitting TRBD2. The CDR3 runs to 13 residues. V was clipped by 8 bases and J by 2 bases; unmatched bases: 3. Germline V gives CDR1 LGHDT, CDR2 YNNKEL (reference sequence). CDR3 nucleotide sequence: TGTGCCAGCGGGGCGGGAGCCTACAATGAGCAGTTCTTC. Translated: CASGAGAYNEQFF.

This clonotype was recorded a few times. V usage is TRBV7-8 and J usage is TRBJ2-7, with D maybe TRBD2 (6 bases). CDR1 is SGHVS, CDR2 FQNEAQ, per germline. V was pared by 8 bases and J by 4 bases, with 12 bases between. CDR3 length: 12 residues. The DNA for the CDR3 is TGTGCCAGCGCGGGACTCCCTTACGAGCAGTACTTC. Its translation is CASAGLPYEQYF.

This clonotype was counted ten times or more. The V call is TRBV14, the J call TRBJ1-1; D is uncertain. The CDR3 is made up of 12 amino acids. Germline lookup yields CDR1 SGHDN and CDR2 FVKESK. V lost 4 bases and J 7 bases, leaving 10 bases between the germline ends. CDR3 bases: TGTGCCAGCAGCCTACCGGGTCTTGAAGCTTTCTTT. Translation: CASSLPGLEAFF.